These T cell receptor beta chains were read from a single sample in a study of T-cell memory formation after mild COVID-19. TCRdb passed the 5' RACE reads through MiXCR, listing each CDR3 protein once. Here the sample spans hundreds of thousands of distinct CDR3 sequences, 15% to 20% being singletons. Sequences were obtained from PBMCs or a T cell subset sorted from them (not recorded which). These TCRs come from a man between 18 and 35 years old who had mild COVID-19 (a few samples of this study predate the infection). Cell type and time point are not known. Each CDR3 is given with its conserved first and last residue. D genes are given only for firm matches. Some rows mark clone size as missing; the rest say once, few, many or name a class of expanded clone.

D gene: TRBD1
V gene: TRBV7-9
clone size: many
J gene: TRBJ1-6
CDR3 DNA: TGTGCCAGCAGCTTAGGGGACAGGGGAGGTGGTAATTCACCCCTCCACTTT
CDR3 protein: CASSLGDRGGGNSPLHF

D gene: -
V gene: TRBV2
clone size: -
J gene: TRBJ2-3
CDR3 DNA: TGTGCCAGCAGTGACGTCCCTCGGGATACGCAGTATTTT
CDR3 protein: CASSDVPRDTQYF

D gene: TRBD2
V gene: TRBV12-3/TRBV12-4
clone size: -
J gene: TRBJ2-7
CDR3 DNA: TGTGCCAGCAGTCGAGCGGGGGCCTACGAGCAGTACTTC
CDR3 protein: CASSRAGAYEQYF

D gene: -
V gene: TRBV10-3
clone size: -
J gene: TRBJ2-7
CDR3 DNA: TGTGCCATCAGTGGGGGGGAGGCCTACGAGCAGTACTTC
CDR3 protein: CAISGGEAYEQYF

D gene: TRBD1
V gene: TRBV7-9
clone size: many
J gene: TRBJ2-1
CDR3 DNA: TGTGCCAGCAGCTTATTGACAGGGTTTTTCAATGAGCAGTTCTTC
CDR3 protein: CASSLLTGFFNEQFF

D gene: -
V gene: TRBV7-2
clone size: -
J gene: TRBJ2-4
CDR3 DNA: TGTGCCAGCAGCTTTGTAGGGAACATTCAGTACTTC
CDR3 protein: CASSFVGNIQYF

D gene: TRBD1
V gene: TRBV2
clone size: -
J gene: TRBJ2-5
CDR3 DNA: TGTGCCAGCAGTGAAGGAGGGACAGGTGGGGCCCAAGAGACCCAGTACTTC
CDR3 protein: CASSEGGTGGAQETQYF

D gene: TRBD1
V gene: TRBV3-1
clone size: few
J gene: TRBJ1-2
CDR3 DNA: TGTGCCAGCAGCCAAGAGGGGACAGGCTTGGGCTATGGCTACACCTTC
CDR3 protein: CASSQEGTGLGYGYTF

D gene: -
V gene: TRBV7-2
clone size: -
J gene: TRBJ2-7
CDR3 DNA: TGTGCCAGCAGCCGGGGCACTGCCTACGAGCAGTACTTC
CDR3 protein: CASSRGTAYEQYF

D gene: -
V gene: TRBV7-9
clone size: many
J gene: TRBJ2-5
CDR3 DNA: TGTGCCAGCAGTCGGGCAGAAGAGACCCAGTACTTC
CDR3 protein: CASSRAEETQYF

D gene: -
V gene: TRBV6-5
clone size: -
J gene: TRBJ2-1
CDR3 DNA: TGTGCCAGCAGTTACCTCGATGGAGATGAGCAGTTCTTC
CDR3 protein: CASSYLDGDEQFF

D gene: TRBD1
V gene: TRBV20-1
clone size: few
J gene: TRBJ2-5
CDR3 DNA: TGCAGTGCTACTGGGACAGGGCGACAAGAGACCCAGTACTTC
CDR3 protein: CSATGTGRQETQYF

D gene: -
V gene: TRBV4-3
clone size: -
J gene: TRBJ1-6
CDR3 DNA: TGCGCCAGCAGCCCCCGGGACAATAATTCACCCCTCCACTTT
CDR3 protein: CASSPRDNNSPLHF

D gene: -
V gene: TRBV10-3
clone size: -
J gene: TRBJ2-7
CDR3 DNA: TGTGCCACACAAGGGGGATCCTACGAGCAGTACTTC
CDR3 protein: CATQGGSYEQYF

D gene: TRBD2
V gene: TRBV5-1
clone size: -
J gene: TRBJ2-2
CDR3 DNA: TGCGCCAGCAGCCAGACTAGCGGGGGAGCCAGGGAGCTGTTTTTT
CDR3 protein: CASSQTSGGARELFF

D gene: TRBD2
V gene: TRBV15
clone size: -
J gene: TRBJ2-7
CDR3 DNA: TGTGCCACCAGCACACCCTGGGGTCGGGGGGGCGAATACGAGCAGTACTTC
CDR3 protein: CATSTPWGRGGEYEQYF

D gene: -
V gene: TRBV6-2/TRBV6-3
clone size: -
J gene: TRBJ1-1
CDR3 DNA: TGTGCCAGCAGTTACTCGTCTCGGAAAGCTTTCTTT
CDR3 protein: CASSYSSRKAFF

D gene: -
V gene: TRBV5-1
clone size: few
J gene: TRBJ2-3
CDR3 DNA: TGCGCCAGCAGCTTGGATCGGGGCGACACAGATACGCAGTATTTT
CDR3 protein: CASSLDRGDTDTQYF

D gene: TRBD2
V gene: TRBV4-1
clone size: few
J gene: TRBJ2-5
CDR3 DNA: TGCGCCAGCAGCCAAGCCTGGCTAAGCGGGGGGGCTCGAGAGACCCAGTACTTC
CDR3 protein: CASSQAWLSGGARETQYF

D gene: -
V gene: TRBV20-1
clone size: -
J gene: TRBJ2-5
CDR3 DNA: TGCAGTGCTAGTGGCGAGTGGCAAGAGACCCAGTACTTC
CDR3 protein: CSASGEWQETQYF

D gene: -
V gene: TRBV30
clone size: -
J gene: TRBJ1-5
CDR3 DNA: TGTGCCTGGAGTGTACGAGATAATCAGCCCCAGCATTTT
CDR3 protein: CAWSVRDNQPQHF

D gene: -
V gene: TRBV6-6
clone size: -
J gene: TRBJ2-6
CDR3 DNA: TGTGCCAGCAGGACCCACTCCTCTGGGGCCAACGTCCTGACTTTC
CDR3 protein: CASRTHSSGANVLTF

D gene: -
V gene: TRBV6-5
clone size: many
J gene: TRBJ2-5
CDR3 DNA: TGTGCCAGCAGTTACGACGGGGGGCGAAGGGAGACCCAGTACTTC
CDR3 protein: CASSYDGGRRETQYF

D gene: -
V gene: TRBV20-1
clone size: -
J gene: TRBJ2-5
CDR3 DNA: TGCAGTGCTAGATTCTCAGCGGGAGAGACCCAGTACTTC
CDR3 protein: CSARFSAGETQYF

D gene: TRBD2
V gene: TRBV6-6
clone size: -
J gene: TRBJ2-1
CDR3 DNA: TGTGCCAGCAGTTACTCGGCAAGGACTAGCTACAATGAGCAGTTCTTC
CDR3 protein: CASSYSARTSYNEQFF

D gene: -
V gene: TRBV5-1
clone size: once
J gene: TRBJ2-5
CDR3 DNA: TGCGCCAGCAGCGGGGCTATCGGGGGGCGAGAGACCCAGTACTTC
CDR3 protein: CASSGAIGGRETQYF

D gene: -
V gene: TRBV9
clone size: -
J gene: TRBJ1-3
CDR3 DNA: TGTGCCAGCAGCCTCTCGGGGGAGGTCTCTGGAAACACCATATATTTT
CDR3 protein: CASSLSGEVSGNTIYF

D gene: -
V gene: TRBV6-2/TRBV6-3
clone size: -
J gene: TRBJ1-1
CDR3 DNA: TGTGCCAGCAGTTACTTAACATCTGAAGCTTTCTTT
CDR3 protein: CASSYLTSEAFF

D gene: -
V gene: TRBV5-1
clone size: few
J gene: TRBJ2-2
CDR3 DNA: TGCGCCAGCAGCTTGACGGAACGCACCGGGGAGCTGTTTTTT
CDR3 protein: CASSLTERTGELFF

D gene: TRBD1
V gene: TRBV7-2
clone size: -
J gene: TRBJ1-5
CDR3 DNA: TGTGCCAGCAGCTTAGTGCAGGGGGAGAATCAGCCCCAGCATTTT
CDR3 protein: CASSLVQGENQPQHF

D gene: -
V gene: TRBV19
clone size: -
J gene: TRBJ2-7
CDR3 DNA: TGTGCCAGTAGCACCTCGAGGGCAGGAGAGGCCTACGAGCAGTACTTC
CDR3 protein: CASSTSRAGEAYEQYF

D gene: -
V gene: TRBV20-1
clone size: -
J gene: TRBJ1-2
CDR3 DNA: TGCAGTGCTAGTAAAGGGGCCGGGGACACCTTC
CDR3 protein: CSASKGAGDTF

D gene: -
V gene: TRBV12-3/TRBV12-4
clone size: -
J gene: TRBJ2-3
CDR3 DNA: TGTGCCAGCAGTTTTGGACTGGGAGAGACGCAGTATTTT
CDR3 protein: CASSFGLGETQYF

D gene: TRBD1
V gene: TRBV20-1
clone size: -
J gene: TRBJ1-2
CDR3 DNA: TGCAGTGCTAGGGGCCCACAGGGGGGCGGCTATGGCTACACCTTC
CDR3 protein: CSARGPQGGGYGYTF

D gene: -
V gene: TRBV20-1
clone size: many
J gene: TRBJ2-5
CDR3 DNA: TGCAGTGCTAGAGACGGGGCGTTTAGCCAAGAGACCCAGTACTTC
CDR3 protein: CSARDGAFSQETQYF

D gene: TRBD2
V gene: TRBV4-1
clone size: few
J gene: TRBJ2-1
CDR3 DNA: TGCGCCAGCAGCCAAGTAGTTGGGACTAGCGGGGGGCCCAATGAGCAGTTCTTC
CDR3 protein: CASSQVVGTSGGPNEQFF

D gene: -
V gene: TRBV20-1
clone size: few
J gene: TRBJ1-5
CDR3 DNA: TGCAGTGCTAGGATCCGGGCCAATCAGCCCCAGCATTTT
CDR3 protein: CSARIRANQPQHF

D gene: -
V gene: TRBV5-5
clone size: few
J gene: TRBJ1-6
CDR3 DNA: TGTGCCAGCAGCGCCGAGATAAATTCACCCCTCCACTTT
CDR3 protein: CASSAEINSPLHF

D gene: -
V gene: TRBV20-1
clone size: -
J gene: TRBJ2-1
CDR3 DNA: TGCAGTGCTAGAGATCAATTTGGCAGTAGCTCCTACAATGAGCAGTTCTTC
CDR3 protein: CSARDQFGSSSYNEQFF

D gene: -
V gene: TRBV7-6
clone size: many
J gene: TRBJ2-5
CDR3 DNA: TGTGCCAGCAGCCCTCTTACCCAAGAGACCCAGTACTTC
CDR3 protein: CASSPLTQETQYF

D gene: TRBD2
V gene: TRBV12-3/TRBV12-4
clone size: once
J gene: TRBJ2-3
CDR3 DNA: TGTGCCAGCAGTTCCTCTAGCGGGGATCAGTATTTT
CDR3 protein: CASSSSSGDQYF

D gene: -
V gene: TRBV5-5
clone size: -
J gene: TRBJ1-5
CDR3 DNA: TGTGCCAGCAGCTTACAGGCAAAGTATAGCAATCAGCCCCAGCATTTT
CDR3 protein: CASSLQAKYSNQPQHF

D gene: TRBD1
V gene: TRBV5-1
clone size: few
J gene: TRBJ2-1
CDR3 DNA: TGCGCCAGCAGCTTGACACAGGGGACCTACAATGAGCAGTTCTTC
CDR3 protein: CASSLTQGTYNEQFF

D gene: -
V gene: TRBV6-6
clone size: -
J gene: TRBJ2-6
CDR3 DNA: TGTGCCAGCAGTCCGACTCGGGCGGCTGGGGCCAACGTCCTGACTTTC
CDR3 protein: CASSPTRAAGANVLTF

D gene: -
V gene: TRBV7-9
clone size: few
J gene: TRBJ2-1
CDR3 DNA: TGTGCCAGCAGCTTAGGAGACGGAAAGTTCTTC
CDR3 protein: CASSLGDGKFF

D gene: TRBD2
V gene: TRBV4-1
clone size: -
J gene: TRBJ2-3
CDR3 DNA: TGCGCCAGCAGCCGTATGACTAGCGGGGGCACAGATACGCAGTATTTT
CDR3 protein: CASSRMTSGGTDTQYF

D gene: -
V gene: TRBV4-3
clone size: few
J gene: TRBJ2-2
CDR3 DNA: TGCGCCAGCAGCCAAGATCTAGACAGGAACACCGGGGAGCTGTTTTTT
CDR3 protein: CASSQDLDRNTGELFF

D gene: -
V gene: TRBV4-2
clone size: few
J gene: TRBJ1-6
CDR3 DNA: TGTGCCAGCAGCCAAGATCGGGGGGCGCCCAATTCACCCCTCCACTTT
CDR3 protein: CASSQDRGAPNSPLHF